Included here is one T cell receptor (beta chain) sequence, with context. Sequencing was performed with immunoSEQ multiplex PCR; in TCRdb, only in-frame clones are kept and a portion is missing. The sample has 130,000 to 150,000 clones, roughly 92% seen once; the top ten hold about 11%. The data belong to a study of control samples from healthy donors and cancer patients. The germline CDR1 and CDR2 sequences are MGHDK and SYGVNS. The V end lost 5 bases, the J end lost 3 bases, and 19 bases lay between the germline ends. The CDR3 contains 17 residues. Sample: blood. This rearrangement joins TRBV25-1 to TRBJ2-2; D may be TRBD2 (6 bases). This clonotype originated in a man aged 25-40 years in good health. CDR3 sequence: CASSIRGRDSYTGELFF. The CDR3 nucleotides are TGTGCCAGCAGTATTCGGGGCCGGGACTCCTACACCGGGGAGCTGTTTTTT. The full variable domain, with the rest looked up from reference TRBV25-1 and TRBJ2-2, is EADIYQTPRYLVIGTGKKITLECSQTMGHDKMYWYQQDPGMELHLIHYSYGVNSTEKGDLSSESTVSRIRTEHFPLTLESARPSHTSQYLCASSIRGRDSYTGELFFGEGSRLTVL.